This T cell receptor beta chain was sequenced during a study of cytomegalovirus exposure and HLA in healthy donors. The germline V gene encodes CDR1 SGHRS and CDR2 YFSETQ. The CDR3 spans 15 residues. The ends were cut back, 0 bases at V and 1 base at J, with 8 bases in the middle. A word on this clone: This specimen includes other DNA sequences encoding the same CDR3.

Primers for the PCR totalled 60 Vbeta and 13 Jbeta. Using immunoSEQ multiplex PCR, the repertoire was profiled, and TCRdb retains in-frame clones only, with some absent. The sample includes about 130,000 clones, around three quarters of them seen just once. The TCR originated in a male donor in good health and CMV-seronegative. The material sequenced was PBMCs. The chain links TRBV5-1 to TRBJ1-5, with D perhaps matching TRBD1 (5 bases). CDR3 sequence reads: CASSLDRGSNQPQHF. The DNA for the CDR3 is TGCGCCAGCAGCTTGGATAGGGGCAGCAATCAGCCCCAGCATTTT.